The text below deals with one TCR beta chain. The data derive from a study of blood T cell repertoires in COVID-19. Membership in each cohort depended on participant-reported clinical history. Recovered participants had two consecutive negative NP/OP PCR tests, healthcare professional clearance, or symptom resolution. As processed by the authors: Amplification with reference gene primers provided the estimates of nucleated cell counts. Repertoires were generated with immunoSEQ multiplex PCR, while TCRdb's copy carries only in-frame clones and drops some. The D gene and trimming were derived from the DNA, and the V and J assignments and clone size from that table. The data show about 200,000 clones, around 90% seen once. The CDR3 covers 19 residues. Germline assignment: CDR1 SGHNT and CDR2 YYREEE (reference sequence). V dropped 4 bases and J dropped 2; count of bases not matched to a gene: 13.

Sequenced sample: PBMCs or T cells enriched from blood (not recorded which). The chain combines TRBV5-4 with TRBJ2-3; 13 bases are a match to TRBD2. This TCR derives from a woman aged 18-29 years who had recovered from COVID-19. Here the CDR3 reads CASSHQVLAGGPITDTQYF. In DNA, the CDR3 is TGTGCCAGCAGCCACCAGGTACTAGCGGGGGGGCCTATCACAGATACGCAGTATTTT.